This T cell receptor beta chain was captured by sequencing in a study of vaccination effects on CD4 cells after COVID-19. This clone was detected a few times. Antigen: not known. CD4+ T cells specific for antigen were expanded with viral peptide pools by the ViraFEST assay before sequencing. Having been cultured for 9 to 11 days, the cells underwent CD4+ T cell isolation. Participants each got two BNT162b2 or mRNA-1273 vaccine doses. Profiled with immunoSEQ multiplex PCR; TCRdb holds only in-frame clones, not every one. Counted here are tens of thousands of clones, 73% occurring once; the ten biggest clones make up around 1.2%. The sequencing used CD4+ T cells from PBMCs cultured with HCoV-229E spike peptides, collected after COVID-19 vaccination. The receptor was isolated from a human donor who received a COVID-19 vaccine.

The CDR3 DNA is TGTGCCAGCTCACCACTTCAACAAGAGACCCAGTACTTC. Translation: CASSPLQQETQYF. The chain joins TRBV18 to TRBJ2-5; no reliable D call. Germline lookup yields CDR1 KGHSH and CDR2 LQKENI. Trimming removed 1 base from V and 2 bases from J, with 5 bases in between. The CDR3 runs to 13 residues.